Each of the 32 T cell receptor beta chains below was sequenced from the same sample in a study of blood T cell repertoires in COVID-19. This table comes from immunoSEQ multiplex PCR, and its TCRdb copy is limited to in-frame clones, with some not included. In the table there are about 62,000 clones, approximately 80% of which are singletons. The sequenced sample was peripheral blood. The receptors were sampled from a woman aged 45-65 years with active or convalescent COVID-19.

This clone came up a few times. The CDR3 here is CASRTRDRSSYEQYF. CDR3 bases: TGCGCCAGCAGGACCCGGGACAGGTCTTCCTACGAGCAGTACTTC. The chain uses TRBV10-1 and TRBJ2-7, with 8 bases that match TRBD1. CDR1 is WNHNN, CDR2 SYGVQD, per germline (reference sequence). V lost 6 bases and J lost 1; bases outside the gene matches: 8. The CDR3 extends over 15 amino acids.

CDR3 in amino acids: CARSQGKGATNEKLFF. The CDR3 region has the DNA TGTGCCAGGTCCCAGGGGAAAGGGGCAACTAATGAAAAACTGTTTTTT. This chain uses TRBV2 with TRBJ1-4; a possible D gene is TRBD1 (6 bases). V lost 9 bases and J 0 bases, leaving 17 bases between the germline ends. CDR1 and CDR2 (germline): SNHLY, FYNNEI. The CDR3 is 16 amino acids.

This clone was observed once. This chain connects TRBV4-3 to TRBJ1-3; weak D call: TRBD1 (5 bases). Germline lookup yields CDR1 LGHNA and CDR2 YSLEER. Trimming shortened V by 0 bases and J by 0 bases, and 12 bases separated the two germline ends. The CDR3 is 17 amino acids. CDR3 loop: CASSQDHGGTSGNTIYF. In DNA, the CDR3 is TGCGCCAGCAGCCAAGATCATGGGGGGACCTCTGGAAACACCATATATTTT.

The rearrangement uses TRBV4-1 and TRBJ2-2; D is undetermined. Germline lookup yields CDR1 MGHRA and CDR2 YSYEKL. Trimming left V 4 bases short and J 6 bases short, with 24 bases between. The CDR3 runs 18 residues. The CDR3 sequence is CASSRYPSTNEEAGELFF. The DNA of the CDR3 is TGCGCCAGCAGCCGCTACCCCTCTACCAACGAAGAGGCCGGGGAGCTGTTTTTT.

This chain's CDR3 is CASSPTGDAYEQYF. CDR3 nucleotides: TGTGCCAGCAGCCCGACAGGGGACGCCTACGAGCAGTACTTC. This chain joins TRBV27 and TRBJ2-7, with 8 bases lining up with TRBD1. Germline trimming cut 6 bases from V and 2 bases from J; bases unmatched to any gene: 6. Germline values: CDR1 MNHEY, CDR2 SMNVEV (reference sequence). This CDR3 contains 14 residues.

V gene TRBV19 combines with J gene TRBJ2-1; 16 bases agree with TRBD2. This CDR3 is 19 amino acids long. Per the germline V gene, CDR1 is LNHDA and CDR2 is SQIVND (reference sequence). Losses at the gene ends were 3 bases for V and 8 bases for J; bases not matched to a gene: 13. The CDR3 reads CASSIWGLAGGRYGDEQFF. The DNA for the CDR3 is TGTGCCAGTAGTATCTGGGGACTAGCGGGAGGGCGCTACGGCGATGAGCAGTTCTTC.

Only a few counts were recorded for this clone. The V call is TRBV30, the J call TRBJ2-7, with D perhaps TRBD2 (5 bases). CDR1 is GTSNPN, CDR2 SVGIG, per germline (reference sequence). This CDR3 spans 15 amino acids. V gave up 4 bases and J gave up 5 bases, with 21 bases separating them. CDR3 coding DNA: TGTGCCTGGAAAACCAAGGGTTCGGCTAGCCACGAGCAGTACTTC. Protein product: CAWKTKGSASHEQYF.

The chain joins TRBV2 to TRBJ2-2; D gene unclear. Germline V gene sequence: CDR1 SNHLY, CDR2 FYNNEI. The CDR3 loop spans 14 amino acids. V lost 6 bases and J lost 0, with 8 bases in between. CDR3 DNA sequence: TGTGCCAGCAGGGAGAGCCCGAACACCGGGGAGCTGTTTTTT. This encodes CASRESPNTGELFF. The whole variable domain, filled in from reference TRBV2 and TRBJ2-2, reads EPEVTQTPSHQVTQMGQEVILRCVPISNHLYFYWYRQILGQKVEFLVSFYNNEISEKSEIFDDQFSVERPDGSNFTLKIRSTKLEDSAMYFCASRESPNTGELFFGEGSRLTVL.

V gene TRBV5-6 combines with J gene TRBJ1-2; D unclear. CDR1 and CDR2 (germline): SGHDT, YYEEEE. This CDR3 contains 14 residues. Trimming took off 4 bases at V and 8 bases at J, with 18 bases between the two ends. The CDR3 reads CASSLSGAPRGYTF. As DNA, the CDR3 is TGTGCCAGCAGCCTGAGTGGAGCGCCGAGAGGCTACACCTTC. Based on the CDR3 plus reference TRBV5-6 and TRBJ1-2, the full variable domain is DAGVTQSPTHLIKTRGQQVTLRCSPKSGHDTVSWYQQALGQGPQFIFQYYEEEERQRGNFPDRFSGHQFPNYSSELNVNALLLGDSALYLCASSLSGAPRGYTFGSGTRLTVV.

This clone was observed a handful of times. This chain links TRBV21-1 with TRBJ1-5. TRBV21-1 is deemed a pseudogene. This CDR3 is 24 amino acids long. CDR3: CASTKIKGSKSDTRLFDSNQPQHF. CDR3 bases: TGTGCCAGCACGAAAATAAAAGGGAGCAAATCAGACACGAGACTTTTTGATAGCAATCAGCCCCAGCATTTT.

In DNA form, the CDR3 reads TGTGCCAGCAGCTTAACGGGAGCCTATGGCTACACCTTC. Amino acid sequence: CASSLTGAYGYTF. The J gene is TRBJ1-2, the V gene TRBV7-2, with no clear D. The CDR3 has 13 residues. Germline V lookup: CDR1 SGHTA, CDR2 FQGNSA. V lost 2 bases and J 4 bases, leaving 8 bases between the germline ends.

This chain links TRBV9 with TRBJ2-3, with 9 bases matching TRBD2. Germline V gene data show CDR1 as SGDLS and CDR2 as YYNGEE. CDR3 length equals 16 residues. The V segment lost 1 base and the J segment 5 bases; nucleotides outside the gene matches: 8. CDR3 sequence (DNA): TGTGCCAGCAGCGTAAGAGCGGGAGGAGAGTTAGATACGCAGTATTTT. This translates into CASSVRAGGELDTQYF.

This clone turned up a few times. The CDR3: CASSPLRVSYEQYF. The CDR3, as DNA: TGCGCCAGCAGCCCCCTCCGGGTCTCCTACGAGCAGTACTTC. The chain combines TRBV4-1 with TRBJ2-7; no definite D call. Germline CDR1 is MGHRA and CDR2 is YSYEKL. CDR3 length equals 14 residues. V was clipped by 4 bases and J by 0 bases, with 10 bases between them.

This chain links TRBV12-3 or TRBV12-4 with TRBJ1-4; the D is unclear. V dropped 8 bases and J dropped 10 bases, with 11 bases sitting between them. There are 11 residues in the CDR3. The CDR3 bases are TGTGCCAGCTCTATTCGGGGAAAACTGTTTTTT. This codes for CASSIRGKLFF.

This CDR3 is CASSPPRRWGLAAYNEQFF. The CDR3 DNA is TGTGCCAGCAGCCCCCCTAGGAGGTGGGGACTAGCAGCCTACAATGAGCAGTTCTTC. The chain joins TRBV7-9 to TRBJ2-1; 9 bases line up with TRBD2. The germline V gene encodes CDR1 SEHNR and CDR2 FQNEAQ (reference sequence). V trimming: 5 bases; J trimming: 2 bases; junction bases outside the gene matches: 16. CDR3 length equals 19 residues.

This sequence joins TRBV18 and TRBJ1-2; D is unresolved. The V and J ends lost 3 bases and 5 bases respectively, with 19 bases between them. The germline V gene encodes CDR1 KGHSH and CDR2 LQKENI. CDR3 length equals 16 residues. DNA for the CDR3: TGTGCCAGCTCACCCTCTATTGGCGCTGACGGGTATGGCTACACCTTC. It codes for CASSPSIGADGYGYTF.

This clone was observed once. This chain links TRBV24-1 with TRBJ2-7, with TRBD2 matching 10 bases. This CDR3 contains 16 residues. Germline V gene data show CDR1 as KGHDR and CDR2 as SFDVKD. Unmatched junction bases numbered 9, after V lost 4 bases and J lost 4 bases. The CDR3 loop is CATSDPSGRGRYEQYF. The CDR3 DNA reads TGTGCCACCAGTGACCCTAGCGGGAGAGGACGGTACGAGCAGTACTTC.

J is TRBJ1-3 and V is TRBV7-2, with 8 bases fitting TRBD1. After removal of 2 bases from V and 3 bases from J, the junction contained 12 bases not matched to a gene. The CDR3 totals 18 residues. CDR1 SGHTA and CDR2 FQGNSA come from the germline V gene. CDR3 DNA sequence: TGTGCCAGCAGCTTAATCGAGTCAGGGGGCCGATTTGGAAACACCATATATTTT. It specifies CASSLIESGGRFGNTIYF.

The rearrangement uses TRBV19 and TRBJ1-6; 7 bases map to TRBD1. The germline gives CDR1 LNHDA, CDR2 SQIVND (reference sequence). The V and J ends lost 1 base and 7 bases, in that order; junction bases with no gene match: 4. The CDR3 is 15 amino acids. The CDR3 spells CASSIVVRGNSPLHF. For the CDR3, the DNA is TGTGCCAGTAGTATAGTCGTCAGGGGGAATTCACCCCTCCACTTT.

In this sample, this clone turned up once. The gene calls are TRBV6-2 or TRBV6-3 and TRBJ1-2; TRBD1 aligns across 7 bases. From germline, CDR1 is MNHEY and CDR2 SVGEGT. V shed 6 bases and J 5 bases; nucleotides not matched to a gene: 12. This CDR3 region has 15 residues. The CDR3 here is CASSISTGALYGYTF. The CDR3 coding sequence is TGTGCCAGCAGCATATCTACAGGGGCGTTATATGGCTACACCTTC.

V is TRBV7-2 and J is TRBJ2-5; TRBD2 aligns across 12 bases. Germline CDR1 is SGHTA and CDR2 is FQGNSA. Germline trimming cut 7 bases from V and 4 bases from J; bases unmatched to any gene: 13. The CDR3 runs 17 residues. CDR3 in DNA: TGTGCCAGCACCTCGACTAGCGGGAGTTCTCGTGGAGAGACCCAGTACTTC. Its translation is CASTSTSGSSRGETQYF.

This chain links TRBV27 with TRBJ2-3; D unresolved. The CDR3 runs to 15 residues. The germline V gene has CDR1 MNHEY and CDR2 SMNVEV (reference sequence). V lost 2 bases, J lost 3 bases, and 12 bases lay in between. Written as DNA, the CDR3 is TGTGCCAGCAGTTTAACGGAACTACTTACAGATACGCAGTATTTT. Its translation: CASSLTELLTDTQYF.

This clone was seen a handful of times. The J gene is TRBJ2-2, the V gene TRBV30; weak D call: TRBD2 (7 bases). The V gene lost 1 base and the J gene lost 0 bases, with 15 bases spanning the gap. This CDR3 is built from 17 residues. Germline CDR1 GTSNPN, CDR2 SVGIG (reference sequence). The CDR3 here is CAWSGLGGDTNTGELFF. The CDR3, as DNA: TGTGCCTGGAGTGGGCTAGGGGGGGATACGAACACCGGGGAGCTGTTTTTT.

This chain uses TRBV19 with TRBJ1-2, with D perhaps matching TRBD1 (5 bases). Germline V gives CDR1 LNHDA, CDR2 SQIVND (reference sequence). The CDR3 is made up of 13 amino acids. The V end lost 4 bases, the J end lost 4 bases, and 10 bases lay between the germline ends. CDR3 in DNA: TGTGCCAGTAGTACGTGGGGCTCCTATGGCTACACCTTC. This sequence encodes CASSTWGSYGYTF.

CDR3 protein: CASSPPQGREKLFF. CDR3 nucleotides: TGTGCCAGCTCACCACCACAGGGCCGGGAAAAACTGTTTTTT. The chain employs TRBV18 and TRBJ1-4; a weak D match, TRBD1 (6 bases). The germline V gene encodes CDR1 KGHSH and CDR2 LQKENI. The CDR3 is 14 residues long. The V end was cut by 0 bases, the J end by 8 bases, with 10 bases between.

The count of this clone is one. This chain joins TRBV5-1 and TRBJ2-7, with TRBD1 matching over 7 bases. CDR1 is SGHRS, CDR2 YFSETQ, per germline. The CDR3 has 13 residues. V was pared by 4 bases and J by 2 bases, with 3 bases of the junction left unmatched. The CDR3 here is CASSPQGAYEQYF. CDR3 bases: TGCGCCAGCAGCCCGCAGGGGGCCTACGAGCAGTACTTC.

As DNA, the CDR3 is TGCGCCAGCAGCCAAGGGCGTCAGGGGGCTCTTGGAAACACCATATATTTT. Translation gives CASSQGRQGALGNTIYF. The gene calls are TRBV4-1 and TRBJ1-3, with TRBD1 matching 8 bases. V lost 1 base, J lost 3 bases, and 8 bases stayed unmatched. This CDR3 has 17 residues. Germline values: CDR1 MGHRA, CDR2 YSYEKL.

V usage is TRBV5-1 and J usage is TRBJ2-1, with 9 bases aligning to TRBD2. The CDR3 contains 15 residues. Trimming took 6 bases from V and 9 from J; bases not matched to a gene: 13. Germline V CDR1 and CDR2: SGHRS, YFSETQ. DNA for the CDR3: TGCGCCAGCACCCTGGTAGCGGGAGCGCGCGGTGAGCAGTTCTTC. Protein: CASTLVAGARGEQFF.

This rearrangement joins TRBV9 to TRBJ2-2; a weak D match, TRBD2 (5 bases). There are 16 residues in the CDR3. Germline CDR1 SGDLS, CDR2 YYNGEE. V was cut by 4 bases and J by 1 base, with 14 bases left in between. The CDR3 coding sequence is TGTGCCAGCAGCCTAGGTACGAGCGGGAACACCGGGGAGCTGTTTTTT. Translated, it gives CASSLGTSGNTGELFF.

The chain couples TRBV2 to TRBJ1-4; 8 positions agree with TRBD1. Germline assignment: CDR1 SNHLY and CDR2 FYNNEI. There are 15 residues in the CDR3. V lost 8 bases to trimming and J lost 0 bases; unmatched junction nucleotides: 5. The CDR3 nucleotides are TGTGCCAGCGCAATACAGGGGGCAACTAATGAAAAACTGTTTTTT. This translates into CASAIQGATNEKLFF.

The chain joins TRBV5-5 to TRBJ2-1; D is possibly TRBD2 (5 bases). This CDR3 has 16 amino acids. Trimming pared 0 bases from V and 7 bases from J, leaving 17 bases between. Germline loops: CDR1 SGHKS, CDR2 YYEKEE (reference sequence). The CDR3 DNA reads as TGTGCCAGCAGCTTGGGCCGGGAATGGGTTTGGAATGAGCAGTTCTTC. This translates into CASSLGREWVWNEQFF.

The gene calls are TRBV24-1 and TRBJ2-4; TRBD2 is a possible D gene (7 bases). This CDR3 region has 14 residues. Germline V gives CDR1 KGHDR, CDR2 SFDVKD. Trimming stripped 4 bases from V and 7 bases from J, with 13 bases between. CDR3 nucleotide sequence: TGTGCCACCAGTGAGCCTAAGGGGGGGAACATTCAGTACTTC. It specifies CATSEPKGGNIQYF.